The entry that follows covers one TCR beta chain sequence. The antigen remains undetermined. This sample was taken from a study of T cell responses to AZD1222 COVID-19 vaccine. Study information: The analysis combined second doses at about 4 or about 12 weeks. Study-level results: Clonal diversity was possibly underestimated, and the donors were mostly white British, with more females. Baseline seropositives among AZD1222 recipients totaled only five or six.

Germline V gene data show CDR1 as MDHEN and CDR2 as SYDVKM. CDR3 length: 13 amino acids. Germline trimming cut 10 bases from V and 3 bases from J; bases unmatched to any gene: 5. Repertoires were generated with immunoSEQ multiplex PCR, while TCRdb's copy carries only in-frame clones and drops some. The sample yields about 120,000 clones, 92% seen once. The V call is TRBV28, the J call TRBJ2-2; 7 bases fit TRBD2. The sample was peripheral blood, taken on day 0 of AZD1222 vaccination. This TCR came from an adult in good health. Written as DNA, the CDR3 is TGTGCCACCGAGCGGGATTACACCGGGGAGCTGTTTTTT. Its protein product is CATERDYTGELFF.